This T cell receptor (beta chain) was retrieved from a study of beta chain features in type 1 diabetes. Findings and caveats of the study: Type 1 diabetes patients showed a moderate but significant shortening of TCRB CDR3s in all four CD4+ subsets.

With regard to this clone: Its antigen is undetermined.

The investigators reverse transcribed all of the isolated RNA, so they sequenced expressed TCRB transcripts. The data were produced by immunoSEQ multiplex PCR, yet TCRdb's version contains in-frame clones alone and is incomplete. The top ten hold roughly 1.2% of the sample, which has around 26,000 clones, around 68% seen once. V dropped 4 bases and J dropped 2 bases, with 13 bases sitting between them. This CDR3 spans 15 amino acids. CDR1 and CDR2 from the germline V gene are SGHDT and YYEEEE. This sequence joins TRBV5-6 and TRBJ1-5; D is uncertain. The receptor's source is a woman aged 40 to 50 with type 1 diabetes. Sequenced: stem cell memory CD4+ T cells from blood. This CDR3 reads CASSELSRGNQPQHF. The CDR3 coding sequence is TGTGCCAGCAGCGAGCTATCCCGCGGCAATCAGCCCCAGCATTTT.